This T cell receptor (beta chain) was observed in a study of shared clonotypes between healthy human individuals. Study results and limitations: It was the few donors that limited the genetic and exposure-history diversity represented. Between several donors, naive CD4 clonotypes were shared at a level of around 5.2%. Compared with memory subsets, naive subsets generally had larger estimated richness.

Details on this clone: Its target is not known.

Naive-designated CD8 cells lacked CD45RO, were positively enriched for CCR7, and omitted terminally differentiated effector memory CD45RA+ cells. The protocol was immunoSEQ multiplex PCR, while the TCRdb copy is restricted to in-frame clones and leaves out a portion. The data contain some 2,000,000 clones, less than 95% of them singletons. Germline V lookup: CDR1 ENHRY, CDR2 SYGVKD. With V trimmed by 10 bases and J by 0 bases, 17 bases remained unmatched. CDR3 length equals 18 residues. Material: naive CD8+ T cells sorted from blood. The receptor was derived from a man younger than 35 in good health. The chain combines TRBV10-3 with TRBJ2-3; 9 bases fit TRBD2. DNA for the CDR3: TGTGCCACCGGGAGTGAGGAGACTAGCGGTACTAGCACAGATACGCAGTATTTT. Translating it yields CATGSEETSGTSTDTQYF.